Included here is one T cell receptor beta chain sequence, with context. The antigen is not known. The data were obtained in a study of glioma-infiltrating T cells after dendritic cell vaccination. Study overall: Dendritic cells derived from monocytes and pulsed with autologous tumor lysate formed the vaccine.

CDR3 length: 13 amino acids. Germline V lookup: CDR1 ENHRY, CDR2 SYGVKD. Trimming at V came to 7 bases and at J to 8 bases, leaving 8 bases not matched to a gene. No glioblastoma patient carried an isocitrate dehydrogenase mutation. PBMC were collected before vaccination, two weeks after the third vaccination, and at progression. Study conclusions and caveats: Only a small number of patients had complete blood and tumor samples.

Profiling relied on immunoSEQ multiplex PCR, and the TCRdb table lists in-frame clones only, not all of them. In the table there are under 130,000 clones, 80% to 90% of which are singletons. The source is a human donor with glioblastoma. The genes are TRBV10-3 and TRBJ1-2; 9 nucleotides line up with TRBD1. Material: blood, obtained before dendritic cell vaccination. The CDR3 bases are TGTGCCATCAAACAGGGGGCCGAGAACGGCTACACCTTC. Translated: CAIKQGAENGYTF.